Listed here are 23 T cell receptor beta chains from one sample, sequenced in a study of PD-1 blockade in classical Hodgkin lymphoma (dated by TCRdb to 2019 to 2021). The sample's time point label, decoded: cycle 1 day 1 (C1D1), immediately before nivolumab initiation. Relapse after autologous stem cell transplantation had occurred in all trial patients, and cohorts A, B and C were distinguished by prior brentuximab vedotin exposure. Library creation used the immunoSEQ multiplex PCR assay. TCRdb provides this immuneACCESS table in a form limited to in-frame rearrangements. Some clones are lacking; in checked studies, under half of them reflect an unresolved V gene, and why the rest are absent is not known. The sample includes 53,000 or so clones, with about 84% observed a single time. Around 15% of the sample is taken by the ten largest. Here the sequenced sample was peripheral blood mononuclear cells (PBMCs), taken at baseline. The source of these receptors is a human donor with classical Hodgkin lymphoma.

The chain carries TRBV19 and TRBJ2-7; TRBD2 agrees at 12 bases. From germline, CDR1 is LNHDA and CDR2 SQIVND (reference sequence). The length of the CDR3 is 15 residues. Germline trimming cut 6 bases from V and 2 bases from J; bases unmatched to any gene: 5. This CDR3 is CASSSTSGGPYEQYF. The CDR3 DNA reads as TGTGCCAGTAGCTCGACTAGCGGGGGACCCTACGAGCAGTACTTC. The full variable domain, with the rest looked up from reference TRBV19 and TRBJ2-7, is DGGITQSPKYLFRKEGQNVTLSCEQNLNHDAMYWYRQDPGQGLRLIYYSQIVNDFQKGDIAEGYSVSREKKESFPLTVTSAQKNPTAFYLCASSSTSGGPYEQYFGPGTRLTVT.

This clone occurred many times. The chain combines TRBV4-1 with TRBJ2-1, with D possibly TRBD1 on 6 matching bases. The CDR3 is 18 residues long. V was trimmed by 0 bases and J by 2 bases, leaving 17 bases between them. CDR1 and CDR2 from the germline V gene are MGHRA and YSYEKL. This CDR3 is CASSQDRPDRRTYNEQFF. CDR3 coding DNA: TGCGCCAGCAGCCAAGATCGCCCGGACAGACGAACCTACAATGAGCAGTTCTTC.

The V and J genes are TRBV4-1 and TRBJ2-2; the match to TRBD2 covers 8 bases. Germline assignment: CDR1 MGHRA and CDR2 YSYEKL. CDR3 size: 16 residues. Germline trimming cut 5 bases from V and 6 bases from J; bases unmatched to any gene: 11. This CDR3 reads CASSTPSGFDPGELFF. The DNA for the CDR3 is TGCGCCAGCAGCACCCCTAGCGGGTTTGACCCCGGGGAGCTGTTTTTT.

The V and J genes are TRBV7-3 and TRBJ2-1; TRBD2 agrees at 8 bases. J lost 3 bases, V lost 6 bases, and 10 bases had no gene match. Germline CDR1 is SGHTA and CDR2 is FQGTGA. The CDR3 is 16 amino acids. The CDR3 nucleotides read TGTGCCAGCAGTTCCCGAGCGGGAGATAACTACAATGAGCAGTTCTTC. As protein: CASSSRAGDNYNEQFF. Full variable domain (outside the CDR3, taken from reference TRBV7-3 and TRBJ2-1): GAGVSQTPSNKVTEKGKYVELRCDPISGHTALYWYRQSLGQGPEFLIYFQGTGAADDSGLPNDRFFAVRPEGSVSTLKIQRTERGDSAVYLCASSSRAGDNYNEQFFGPGTRLTVL.

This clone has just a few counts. CDR3 residues: CATSNGRALYNEQFF. The CDR3 DNA reads as TGTGCCACCAGTAACGGGAGGGCCCTCTACAATGAGCAGTTCTTC. The chain recombines TRBV15 with TRBJ2-1; TRBD2 matches at 8 bases. Germline values: CDR1 LNHNV, CDR2 YYDKDF (reference sequence). The CDR3 totals 15 residues. The V and J ends lost 6 bases and 3 bases, in that order; junction bases with no gene match: 7.

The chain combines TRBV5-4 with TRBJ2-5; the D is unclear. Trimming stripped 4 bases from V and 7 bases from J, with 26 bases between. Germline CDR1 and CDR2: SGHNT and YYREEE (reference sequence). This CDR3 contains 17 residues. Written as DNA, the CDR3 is TGTGCCAGCAGCAACCCGGGTGTCCCGAAACAAGTGGGGACCCAGTACTTC. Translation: CASSNPGVPKQVGTQYF.

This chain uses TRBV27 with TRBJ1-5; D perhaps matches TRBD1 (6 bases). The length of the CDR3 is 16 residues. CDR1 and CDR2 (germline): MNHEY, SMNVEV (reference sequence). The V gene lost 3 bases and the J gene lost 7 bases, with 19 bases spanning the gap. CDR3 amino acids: CASSFKGGLWIQPQHF. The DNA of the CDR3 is TGTGCCAGCAGTTTTAAAGGGGGTCTGTGGATACAGCCCCAGCATTTT.

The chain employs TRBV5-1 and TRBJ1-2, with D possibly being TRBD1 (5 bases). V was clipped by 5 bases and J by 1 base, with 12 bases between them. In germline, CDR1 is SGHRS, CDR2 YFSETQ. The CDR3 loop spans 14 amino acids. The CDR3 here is CASSYDRYNYGYTF. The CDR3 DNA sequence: TGCGCCAGCAGTTATGACAGATATAACTATGGCTACACCTTC.

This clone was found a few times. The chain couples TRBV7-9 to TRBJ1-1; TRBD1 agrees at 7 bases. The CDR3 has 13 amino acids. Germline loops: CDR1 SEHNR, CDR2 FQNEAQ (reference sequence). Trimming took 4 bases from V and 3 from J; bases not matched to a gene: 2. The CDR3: CASSYTGDTEAFF. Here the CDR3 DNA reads TGTGCCAGCAGCTATACAGGGGACACTGAAGCTTTCTTT. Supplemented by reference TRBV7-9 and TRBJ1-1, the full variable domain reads DTGVSQNPRHKITKRGQNVTFRCDPISEHNRLYWYRQTLGQGPEFLTYFQNEAQLEKSRLLSDRFSAERPKGSFSTLEIQRTEQGDSAMYLCASSYTGDTEAFFGQGTRLTVV.

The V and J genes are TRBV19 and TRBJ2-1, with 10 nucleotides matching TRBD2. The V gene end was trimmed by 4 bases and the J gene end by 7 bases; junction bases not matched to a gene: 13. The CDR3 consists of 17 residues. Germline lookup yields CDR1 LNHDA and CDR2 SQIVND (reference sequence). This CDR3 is CASSRSGDLAGGNEQFF. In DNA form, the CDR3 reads TGTGCCAGTAGTAGATCCGGGGATTTAGCGGGAGGAAATGAGCAGTTCTTC.

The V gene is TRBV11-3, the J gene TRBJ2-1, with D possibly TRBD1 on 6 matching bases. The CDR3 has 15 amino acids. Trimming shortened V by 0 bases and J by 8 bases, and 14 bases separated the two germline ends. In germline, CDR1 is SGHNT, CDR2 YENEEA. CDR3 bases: TGTGCCAGCAGCTTAGAATCCGGGACAATCGATGAGCAGTTCTTC. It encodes CASSLESGTIDEQFF.

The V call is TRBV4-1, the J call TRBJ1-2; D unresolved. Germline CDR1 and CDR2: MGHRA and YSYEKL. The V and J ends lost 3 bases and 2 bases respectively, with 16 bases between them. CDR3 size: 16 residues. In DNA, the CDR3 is TGCGCCAGCAGCCACATCCCGCGCGGCTGGAACTATGGCTACACCTTC. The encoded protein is CASSHIPRGWNYGYTF.

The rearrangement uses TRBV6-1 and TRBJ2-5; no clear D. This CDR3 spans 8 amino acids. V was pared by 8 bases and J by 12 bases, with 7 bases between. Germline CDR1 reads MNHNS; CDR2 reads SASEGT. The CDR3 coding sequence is TGTGCCAGCCACGATAAGTACTTC. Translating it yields CASHDKYF.

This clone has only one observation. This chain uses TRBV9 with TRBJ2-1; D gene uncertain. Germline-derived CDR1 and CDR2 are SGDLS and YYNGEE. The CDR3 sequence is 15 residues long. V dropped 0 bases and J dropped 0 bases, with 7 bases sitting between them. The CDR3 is CASSVATSSYNEQFF. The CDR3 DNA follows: TGTGCCAGCAGCGTAGCTACGAGCTCCTACAATGAGCAGTTCTTC.

The CDR3 region has the DNA TGTGCCAGCAGTGAGGTAAAGGGGGCGGACTATGGCTACACCTTC. Translated, it gives CASSEVKGADYGYTF. The rearrangement uses TRBV2 and TRBJ1-2, with TRBD1 identical over 7 bases. The ends lost 3 bases at V and 3 bases at J; junction bases unmatched: 7. CDR3 length: 15 residues. Per germline, CDR1 SNHLY and CDR2 FYNNEI.

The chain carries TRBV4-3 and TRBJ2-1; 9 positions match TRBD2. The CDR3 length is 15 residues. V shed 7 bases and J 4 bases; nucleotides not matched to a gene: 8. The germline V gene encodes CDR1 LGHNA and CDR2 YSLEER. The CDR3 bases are TGCGCCAGCACCCACACGGCGGGAGGGTACAATGAGCAGTTCTTC. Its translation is CASTHTAGGYNEQFF.

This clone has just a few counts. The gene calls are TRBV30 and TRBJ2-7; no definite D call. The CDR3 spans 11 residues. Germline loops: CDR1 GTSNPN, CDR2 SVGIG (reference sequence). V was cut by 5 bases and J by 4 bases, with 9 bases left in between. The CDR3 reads CAWETAYEQYF. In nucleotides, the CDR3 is TGTGCCTGGGAGACGGCGTACGAGCAGTACTTC.

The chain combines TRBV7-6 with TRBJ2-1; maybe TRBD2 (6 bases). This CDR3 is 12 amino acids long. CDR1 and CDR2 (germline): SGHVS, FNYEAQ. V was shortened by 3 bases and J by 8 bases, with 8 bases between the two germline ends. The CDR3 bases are TGTGCCAGCAGCTTTAGCGGCTATGAGCAGTTCTTC. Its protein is CASSFSGYEQFF. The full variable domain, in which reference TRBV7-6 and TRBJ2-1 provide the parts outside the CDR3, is GAGVSQSPRYKVTKRGQDVALRCDPISGHVSLYWYRQALGQGPEFLTYFNYEAQQDKSGLPNDRFSAERPEGSISTLTIQRTEQRDSAMYRCASSFSGYEQFFGPGTRLTVL.

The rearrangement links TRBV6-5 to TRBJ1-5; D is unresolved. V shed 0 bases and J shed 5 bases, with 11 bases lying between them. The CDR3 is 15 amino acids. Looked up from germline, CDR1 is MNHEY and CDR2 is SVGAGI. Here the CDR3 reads CASSYSGGEDQPQHF. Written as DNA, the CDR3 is TGTGCCAGCAGTTACTCTGGCGGAGAGGATCAGCCCCAGCATTTT.

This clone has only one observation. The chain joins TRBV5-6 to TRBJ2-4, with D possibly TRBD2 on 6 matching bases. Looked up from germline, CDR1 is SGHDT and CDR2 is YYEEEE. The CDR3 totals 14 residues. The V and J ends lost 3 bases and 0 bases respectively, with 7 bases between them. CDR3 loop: CASSSAGAKNIQYF. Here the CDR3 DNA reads TGTGCCAGCAGCTCAGCGGGAGCCAAAAACATTCAGTACTTC.

The CDR3 sequence: CASSLGGLDTEAFF. The DNA for the CDR3 is TGTGCCAGCAGCTTGGGGGGGCTGGACACTGAAGCTTTCTTT. V is TRBV7-3 and J is TRBJ1-1; tentative D call: TRBD1 (6 bases). The V and J ends lost 3 bases and 3 bases respectively, with 11 bases between them. Germline loops: CDR1 SGHTA, CDR2 FQGTGA. CDR3 length equals 14 residues.

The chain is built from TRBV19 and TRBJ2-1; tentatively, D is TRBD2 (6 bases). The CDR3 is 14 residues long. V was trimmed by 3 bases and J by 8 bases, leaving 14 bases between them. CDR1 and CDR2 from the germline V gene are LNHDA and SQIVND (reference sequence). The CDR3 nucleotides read TGTGCCAGTAGTATCGGGTTGGCTAGCGATGAGCAGTTCTTC. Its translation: CASSIGLASDEQFF.

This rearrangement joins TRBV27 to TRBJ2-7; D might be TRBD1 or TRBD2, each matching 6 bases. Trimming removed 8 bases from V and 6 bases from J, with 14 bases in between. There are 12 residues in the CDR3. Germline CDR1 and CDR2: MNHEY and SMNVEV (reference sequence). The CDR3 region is CASRAEGGEQYV. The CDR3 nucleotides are TGTGCCAGCCGGGCCGAGGGGGGCGAGCAGTACGTC.